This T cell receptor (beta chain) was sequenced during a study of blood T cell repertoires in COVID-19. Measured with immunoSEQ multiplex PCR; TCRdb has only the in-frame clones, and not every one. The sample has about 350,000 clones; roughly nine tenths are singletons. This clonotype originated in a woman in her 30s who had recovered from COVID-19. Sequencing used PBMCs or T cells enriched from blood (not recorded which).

As DNA, the CDR3 is TGTGCCACCAGTGACACAGGGCGAATCCCAGATACGCAGTATTTT. Translating gives CATSDTGRIPDTQYF. The J gene is TRBJ2-3, the V gene TRBV24-1; perhaps TRBD1 as D (6 bases). Germline V gives CDR1 KGHDR, CDR2 SFDVKD. V lost 4 bases and J lost 4, with 14 bases in between. The CDR3 covers 15 residues.